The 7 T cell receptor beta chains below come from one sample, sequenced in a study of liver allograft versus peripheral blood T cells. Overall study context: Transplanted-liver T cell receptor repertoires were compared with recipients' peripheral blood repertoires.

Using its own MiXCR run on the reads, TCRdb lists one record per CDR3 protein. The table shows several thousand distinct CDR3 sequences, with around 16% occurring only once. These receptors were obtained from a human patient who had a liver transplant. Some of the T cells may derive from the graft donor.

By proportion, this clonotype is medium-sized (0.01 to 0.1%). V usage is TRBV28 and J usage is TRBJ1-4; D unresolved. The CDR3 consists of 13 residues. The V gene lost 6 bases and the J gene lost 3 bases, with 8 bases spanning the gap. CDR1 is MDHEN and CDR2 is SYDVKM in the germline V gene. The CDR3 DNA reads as TGTGCCAGCAGCACCCCGGCTAATGAAAAACTGTTTTTT. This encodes CASSTPANEKLFF. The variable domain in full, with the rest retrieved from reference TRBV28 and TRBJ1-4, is DVKVTQSSRYLVKRTGEKVFLECVQDMDHENMFWYRQDPGLGLRLIYFSYDVKMKEKGDIPEGYSVSREKKERFSLILESASTNQTSMYLCASSTPANEKLFFGSGTQLSVL.

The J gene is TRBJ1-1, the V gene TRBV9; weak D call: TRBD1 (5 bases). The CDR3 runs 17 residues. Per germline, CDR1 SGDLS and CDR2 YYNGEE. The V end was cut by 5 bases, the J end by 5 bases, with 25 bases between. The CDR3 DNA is TGTGCCAGCAGTTCACCCTTCAGGGAAGGAGGGGCTACTGAAGCTTTCTTT. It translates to CASSSPFREGGATEAFF.

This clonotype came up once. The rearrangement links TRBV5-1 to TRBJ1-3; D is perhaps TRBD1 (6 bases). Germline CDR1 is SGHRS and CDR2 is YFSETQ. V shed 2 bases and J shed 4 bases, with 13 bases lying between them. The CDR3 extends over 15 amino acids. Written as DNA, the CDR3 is TGCGCCAGCAGCTTTAAAACAGGGTTCGGAAACACCATATATTTT. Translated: CASSFKTGFGNTIYF.

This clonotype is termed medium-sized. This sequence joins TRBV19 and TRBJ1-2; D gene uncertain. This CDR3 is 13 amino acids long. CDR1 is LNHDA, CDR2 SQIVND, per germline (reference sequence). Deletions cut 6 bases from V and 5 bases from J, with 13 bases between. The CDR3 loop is CASSLTEPYGYTF. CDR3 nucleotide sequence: TGTGCCAGTAGCCTAACTGAACCTTATGGCTACACCTTC.

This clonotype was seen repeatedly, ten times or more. The CDR3 here is CASSLLTGAGELFF. CDR3 nucleotide sequence: TGTGCCAGCAGCTTACTTACAGGGGCCGGGGAGCTGTTTTTT. The chain is built from TRBV11-1 and TRBJ2-2, with 7 bases identical to TRBD1. With V trimmed by 2 bases and J by 6 bases, 3 bases remained unmatched. CDR1 is SGHAT and CDR2 is FQDESV in the germline V gene (reference sequence). The CDR3 covers 14 residues.

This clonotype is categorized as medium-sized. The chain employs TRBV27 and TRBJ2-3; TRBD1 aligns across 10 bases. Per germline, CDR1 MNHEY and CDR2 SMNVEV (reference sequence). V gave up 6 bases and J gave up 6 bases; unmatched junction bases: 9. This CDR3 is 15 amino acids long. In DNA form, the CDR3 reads TGTGCCAGCAGGCTCCCGGGACAGGGGACTGATACGCAGTATTTT. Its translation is CASRLPGQGTDTQYF.

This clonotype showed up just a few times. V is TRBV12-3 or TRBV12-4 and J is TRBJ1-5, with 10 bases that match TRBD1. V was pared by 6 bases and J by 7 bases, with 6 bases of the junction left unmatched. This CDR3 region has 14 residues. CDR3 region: CASRGDRGQQPQHF. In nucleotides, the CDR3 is TGTGCCAGCAGGGGCGACAGGGGGCAACAGCCCCAGCATTTT.